The 12 T cell receptor beta chains listed next were all sequenced from one sample in a study of T cells in localized non-small cell lung cancer. Profiled with immunoSEQ multiplex PCR; TCRdb holds only in-frame clones, not every one. The data show about 40,000 clones, approximately 86% seen once. Source: peripheral blood, taken before any cancer treatment. These receptors all come from a man aged 35 to 70 with stage I lung adenocarcinoma.

The chain couples TRBV7-3 to TRBJ2-2; D gene unclear. V was pared by 3 bases and J by 8 bases, with 10 bases between. This CDR3 is built from 13 residues. Per germline, CDR1 SGHTA and CDR2 FQGTGA. The CDR3 coding sequence is TGTGCCAGCAGCTTTTCACTTACTGGGGAGCTGTTTTTT. Translation: CASSFSLTGELFF.

The rearrangement uses TRBV7-2 and TRBJ2-1; 12 bases fit TRBD2. The germline gives CDR1 SGHTA, CDR2 FQGNSA. This CDR3 region has 15 residues. J gave up 6 bases and V 3 bases, and 3 bases lay outside the gene matches. The CDR3 DNA reads as TGTGCCAGCAGCTTTGGACTAGCGGGAATCAATGAGCAGTTCTTC. Protein sequence: CASSFGLAGINEQFF.

The chain employs TRBV27 and TRBJ1-1, with TRBD1 as a possible D gene (6 bases). This CDR3 spans 15 amino acids. V lost 5 bases, J lost 6 bases, and 19 bases lay in between. Germline V gene lookup returns CDR1 MNHEY and CDR2 SMNVEV (reference sequence). The CDR3 is CASSRAPRGSAEAFF. The CDR3 DNA reads TGTGCCAGCAGTCGCGCCCCAAGGGGGTCGGCTGAAGCTTTCTTT.

This clone has just one count. The gene calls are TRBV19 and TRBJ2-1, with 8 positions matching TRBD2. Germline CDR1 LNHDA, CDR2 SQIVND (reference sequence). The CDR3 loop spans 15 amino acids. J was trimmed by 6 bases and V by 10 bases; bases with no gene match: 14. CDR3 sequence reads: CATSRGSGNFNEQFF. The CDR3 nucleotides are TGTGCCACCTCTCGGGGTAGCGGGAACTTCAATGAGCAGTTCTTC.

The V gene is TRBV19, the J gene TRBJ2-1, with TRBD2 identical over 9 bases. Unmatched junction bases numbered 7, after V lost 3 bases and J lost 7 bases. The CDR3 has 15 residues. CDR1 and CDR2 from the germline V gene are LNHDA and SQIVND (reference sequence). The CDR3 DNA reads TGTGCCAGTAGTATTAGAAGCGGGAGGATGAATGAGCAGTTCTTC. It translates to CASSIRSGRMNEQFF.

Comment on this clone: Other DNA variants within this sample encode the same CDR3. This chain connects TRBV7-2 to TRBJ1-2; D gene uncertain. CDR3 length: 13 residues. Looked up from germline, CDR1 is SGHTA and CDR2 is FQGNSA. V lost 1 base, J lost 2 bases, and 5 bases lay in between. The CDR3 nucleotides read TGTGCCAGCAGCTTAGGCCAAAACTATGGCTACACCTTC. It is translated as CASSLGQNYGYTF. The complete variable domain, with remaining parts taken from reference TRBV7-2 and TRBJ1-2, reads GAGVSQSPSNKVTEKGKDVELRCDPISGHTALYWYRQSLGQGLEFLIYFQGNSAPDKSGLPSDRFSAERTGGSVSTLTIQRTQQEDSAVYLCASSLGQNYGYTFGSGTRLTVV.

The V gene is TRBV11-3, the J gene TRBJ2-7, with D possibly TRBD2 on 5 matching bases. Trimming took off 0 bases at V and 5 bases at J, with 8 bases between the two ends. The CDR3 spans 13 residues. In germline, CDR1 is SGHNT, CDR2 YENEEA. CDR3 region: CASSLDSGDEQYF. CDR3 nucleotides: TGTGCCAGCAGCTTAGACTCCGGGGACGAGCAGTACTTC.

The J gene is TRBJ2-7, the V gene TRBV7-6; D is unresolved. The germline V gene has CDR1 SGHVS and CDR2 FNYEAQ. The V and J ends lost 1 base and 4 bases respectively, with 14 bases between them. The CDR3 extends over 15 amino acids. The CDR3 region has the DNA TGTGCCAGCAGCTTAGAATCCAGGCAGTCTTACGAGCAGTACTTC. Amino acids: CASSLESRQSYEQYF.

CDR3 sequence reads: CASSQGKTEAFF. The DNA for the CDR3 is TGCGCCAGCAGCCAAGGTAAGACTGAAGCTTTCTTT. The chain joins TRBV4-1 to TRBJ1-1, with D unresolved. CDR1 and CDR2 from the germline V gene are MGHRA and YSYEKL. The V end lost 1 base, the J end lost 5 bases, and 5 bases lay between the germline ends. This CDR3 contains 12 residues.

Concerning this clone itself: The junction does not match germline at one end; this may be a read error. The CDR3: CANSPRGSETQYF. In nucleotides, the CDR3 is TGTGCCAACTCACCACGGGGTTCGGAGACCCAGTACTTC. The chain links TRBV18 to TRBJ2-5; D is perhaps TRBD2 (5 bases). Germline assignment: CDR1 KGHSH and CDR2 LQKENI. The CDR3 totals 13 residues. The entire variable domain, with the rest obtained from reference TRBV18 and TRBJ2-5, is as follows: NAGVMQNPRHLVRRRGQEARLRCSPMKGHSHVYWYRQLPEEGLKFMVYLQKENIIDESGMPKERFSAEFPKEGPSILRIQQVVRGDSAAYFCANSPRGSETQYFGPGTRLLVL.

The chain carries TRBV15 and TRBJ1-2, with a possible D match to TRBD1 (6 bases). Germline-derived CDR1 and CDR2 are LNHNV and YYDKDF (reference sequence). V lost 9 bases, J lost 6 bases, and 20 bases lay in between. The CDR3 is 14 residues long. CDR3 amino acids: CATANRGSADGYTF. CDR3 nucleotides: TGTGCCACAGCGAATAGGGGGTCGGCGGATGGCTACACCTTC.

J is TRBJ2-7 and V is TRBV7-9, with a tentative D call TRBD2 (6 bases). Germline loops: CDR1 SEHNR, CDR2 FQNEAQ (reference sequence). Trimming pared 4 bases from V and 2 bases from J, leaving 12 bases between. The CDR3 runs to 14 residues. DNA for the CDR3: TGTGCCAGCAGCTCCCGGGACTTCCCCTACGAGCAGTACTTC. Amino acid sequence: CASSSRDFPYEQYF.